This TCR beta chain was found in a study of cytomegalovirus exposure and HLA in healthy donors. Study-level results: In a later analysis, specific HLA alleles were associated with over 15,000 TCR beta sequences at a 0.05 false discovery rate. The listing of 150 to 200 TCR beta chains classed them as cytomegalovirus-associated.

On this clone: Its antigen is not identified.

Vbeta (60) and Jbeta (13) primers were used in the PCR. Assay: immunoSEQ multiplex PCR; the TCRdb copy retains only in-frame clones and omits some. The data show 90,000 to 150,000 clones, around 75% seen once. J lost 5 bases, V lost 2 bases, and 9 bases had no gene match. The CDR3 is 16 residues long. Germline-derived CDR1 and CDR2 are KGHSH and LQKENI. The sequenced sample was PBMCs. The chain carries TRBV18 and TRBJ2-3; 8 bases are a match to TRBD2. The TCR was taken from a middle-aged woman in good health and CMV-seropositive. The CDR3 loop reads CASSPTPGGLKDTQYF. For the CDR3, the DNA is TGTGCCAGCTCACCAACACCGGGAGGGCTTAAAGATACGCAGTATTTT.